A single sample gave rise to the 9 T cell receptor beta chains below, sequenced in a study of sequential checkpoint blockade in melanoma. Treatment denoted: randomized to nivolumab then ipilimumab (arm A) or the reverse (arm B). Sequencing was performed with immunoSEQ multiplex PCR; in TCRdb, only in-frame clones are kept and a portion is missing. The table lists tens of thousands of clones, roughly 90% of them singletons, with roughly 12% in the top ten. The input for sequencing was CD8+ T cells sorted from blood (inferred from file names), taken from a patient given nivolumab and ipilimumab in sequence. The origin of the receptors is a human donor with melanoma.

This clone was recorded only once. The rearrangement links TRBV23-1 to TRBJ2-7, with D possibly matching TRBD2 (6 bases). TRBV23-1 is an ORF, and what it does is uncertain. V dropped 2 bases and J dropped 3 bases, with 14 bases sitting between them. The CDR3 length is 15 residues. The CDR3 region is CASSQTPGLCYEQYV. The DNA for the CDR3 is TGCGCCAGCAGTCAAACGCCGGGACTTTGCTACGAGCAGTACGTC.

This chain uses TRBV29-1 with TRBJ2-1; 7 bases fit TRBD2. V lost 3 bases to trimming and J lost 7 bases; unmatched junction nucleotides: 9. The CDR3 has 14 amino acids. CDR1 and CDR2 (germline): SQVTM, ANQGSEA. CDR3 nucleotides: TGCAGCGTTGAGGGCTCTAGCGGTCGGAATGAGCAGTTCTTC. Translation: CSVEGSSGRNEQFF.

This chain connects TRBV4-3 to TRBJ2-3, with D possibly TRBD2 on 6 matching bases. This CDR3 is 18 amino acids long. Trimming shortened V by 0 bases and J by 3 bases, and 19 bases separated the two germline ends. CDR1 is LGHNA and CDR2 is YSLEER in the germline V gene. CDR3 DNA: TGCGCCAGCAGCCAAGACGTCGGGAGTGGATTCGGGACAGATACGCAGTATTTT. Its translation: CASSQDVGSGFGTDTQYF.

This chain uses TRBV5-1 with TRBJ2-5; 10 nucleotides match TRBD1. The junction had 4 bases not matched to a gene; V was cut back by 4 bases and J by 4 bases. Germline CDR1 is SGHRS and CDR2 is YFSETQ. The CDR3 spans 14 residues. The CDR3 spells CASSPDRGLETQYF. The DNA of the CDR3 is TGCGCCAGCAGCCCCGACAGGGGGCTAGAGACCCAGTACTTC.

CDR3 DNA: TGTGCCAGCAGACAGAGTCAGGGGGTCGGGGAGACCCAGTACTTC. Residues: CASRQSQGVGETQYF. The chain uses TRBV27 and TRBJ2-5, with 7 bases identical to TRBD1. Germline trimming cut 6 bases from V and 5 bases from J; bases unmatched to any gene: 12. CDR1 MNHEY and CDR2 SMNVEV come from the germline V gene (reference sequence). The CDR3 has 15 residues.

The J gene is TRBJ2-5, the V gene TRBV7-8, with D hard to call. Germline assignment: CDR1 SGHVS and CDR2 FQNEAQ. With 6 bases removed from V and 4 bases from J, the gap between germline ends came to 6 bases. The CDR3 loop spans 11 amino acids. CDR3 residues: CASRLGETQYF. Here the CDR3 DNA reads TGTGCCAGCAGACTCGGAGAGACCCAGTACTTC.

The chain links TRBV5-1 to TRBJ2-3; 7 bases are shared with TRBD2. J gave up 0 bases and V 0 bases, and 10 bases lay outside the gene matches. Germline V gives CDR1 SGHRS, CDR2 YFSETQ. The CDR3 sequence is 18 residues long. In DNA, the CDR3 is TGCGCCAGCAGCTTGGGGCTAGCGGCTGGGGGGAGCACAGATACGCAGTATTTT. This encodes CASSLGLAAGGSTDTQYF.

The rearrangement links TRBV9 to TRBJ2-1, with 9 positions matching TRBD2. In germline, CDR1 is SGDLS, CDR2 YYNGEE. V was pared by 0 bases and J by 5 bases, with 12 bases of the junction left unmatched. CDR3 length: 18 amino acids. CDR3 DNA: TGTGCCAGCAGCGTAGGGGTAGTAGCGGGAGTTATGGACAATGAGCAGTTCTTC. Translation: CASSVGVVAGVMDNEQFF.

For the CDR3, the DNA is TGTGCCTGGAGTTCGGAAGCGGGAGGCTTGGATGAGCAGTTCTTC. Protein: CAWSSEAGGLDEQFF. The J gene is TRBJ2-1, the V gene TRBV30; 9 bases are a match to TRBD2. CDR1 and CDR2 from the germline V gene are GTSNPN and SVGIG (reference sequence). J gave up 8 bases and V 2 bases, and 10 bases lay outside the gene matches. The CDR3 has 15 residues.